This passage covers 19 T cell receptor beta chains from one sample sequenced in a study of blood T cell repertoires in COVID-19. The data were produced by immunoSEQ multiplex PCR, yet TCRdb's version contains in-frame clones alone and is incomplete. This table has about 120,000 clones, 65% to 90% appearing once. Sequencing was done on a sample of peripheral blood. The receptors stem from a man older than 75 with acute or convalescent COVID-19.

This chain links TRBV3-1 (or the pseudogene TRBV3-2) with TRBJ2-5; 7 bases fit TRBD1. Per the germline V gene, CDR1 is LGHDT and CDR2 is YNNKEL (reference sequence). The V segment lost 2 bases and the J segment 3 bases; nucleotides outside the gene matches: 9. CDR3 size: 16 residues. The CDR3 region is CASSQFRQGSKETQYF. The DNA for the CDR3 is TGTGCCAGCAGCCAATTTAGACAGGGTTCTAAAGAGACCCAGTACTTC.

This clone was detected once. The chain uses TRBV5-6 and TRBJ1-4; possibly TRBD1 for D (5 bases). This CDR3 comprises 14 residues. CDR1 and CDR2 (germline): SGHDT, YYEEEE. The ends were cut back, 2 bases at V and 8 bases at J, with 13 bases in the middle. CDR3 in amino acids: CASSFAGPSEKLFF. The DNA for the CDR3 is TGTGCCAGCAGCTTTGCAGGGCCCAGCGAAAAACTGTTTTTT.

V gene TRBV28 combines with J gene TRBJ1-2, with TRBD1 matching over 9 bases. Germline assignment: CDR1 MDHEN and CDR2 SYDVKM. This CDR3 contains 16 residues. Trimming took 7 bases from V and 5 from J; bases not matched to a gene: 14. The CDR3 loop reads CASMAGTGSSLYGYTF. The DNA for the CDR3 is TGTGCCAGCATGGCCGGGACAGGGTCCTCCCTTTATGGCTACACCTTC.

The rearrangement links TRBV10-3 to TRBJ2-4; TRBD2 is a possible D gene (6 bases). V dropped 3 bases and J dropped 7 bases, with 16 bases sitting between them. Germline V CDR1 and CDR2: ENHRY, SYGVKD. CDR3 size: 15 residues. CDR3 nucleotide sequence: TGTGCCATCAGTGAAGACGGGAGTCACGCCAACATTCAGTACTTC. Protein product: CAISEDGSHANIQYF.

V is TRBV9 and J is TRBJ1-1, with 10 bases lining up with TRBD1. CDR1 SGDLS and CDR2 YYNGEE come from the germline V gene. CDR3 length: 15 residues. The V and J ends lost 4 bases and 1 base, in that order; junction bases with no gene match: 4. The CDR3 DNA reads as TGTGCCAGCAGCTCGCGGACAGGGGGGAACACTGAAGCTTTCTTT. Its translation: CASSSRTGGNTEAFF.

This clone has only one observation. The chain employs TRBV5-1 and TRBJ2-1; D might be TRBD2 (6 bases). The CDR3 is made up of 15 amino acids. CDR1 and CDR2 (germline): SGHRS, YFSETQ. V lost 0 bases to trimming and J lost 4 bases, with 11 bases between them. The CDR3 spells CASSLALATYNEQFF. In DNA, the CDR3 is TGCGCCAGCAGCTTGGCCCTAGCGACTTACAATGAGCAGTTCTTC.

This clone was seen a single time. The chain is built from TRBV15 and TRBJ1-3; TRBD1 agrees at 7 bases. The V and J ends lost 0 bases and 4 bases, in that order; junction bases with no gene match: 6. The CDR3 is 16 residues long. Germline V gene lookup returns CDR1 LNHNV and CDR2 YYDKDF (reference sequence). DNA of the CDR3: TGTGCCACCAGCAGAGATTCTGTGACAGGGGGAAACACCATATATTTT. Residues: CATSRDSVTGGNTIYF.

V and J are TRBV6-2 or TRBV6-3 and TRBJ2-2; D might be TRBD1 (6 bases). Per the germline V gene, CDR1 is MNHEY and CDR2 is SVGEGT. The CDR3 extends over 14 amino acids. V was trimmed by 3 bases and J by 5 bases, leaving 10 bases between them. The chain's CDR3 is CASSYYQGTGELFF. DNA for the CDR3: TGTGCCAGCAGTTATTATCAGGGGACCGGGGAGCTGTTTTTT.

The chain couples TRBV30 to TRBJ2-5, with 8 positions matching TRBD1. V lost 0 bases, J lost 5 bases, and 8 bases stayed unmatched. Germline-derived CDR1 and CDR2 are GTSNPN and SVGIG (reference sequence). The CDR3 runs 15 residues. CDR3 DNA: TGTGCCTGGAGTGTAAAGGACAGGGTTCTGGAGACCCAGTACTTC. Its translation: CAWSVKDRVLETQYF.

The chain uses TRBV11-2 and TRBJ1-4; D unresolved. This CDR3 spans 15 amino acids. V was shortened by 2 bases and J by 7 bases, with 14 bases between the two germline ends. Germline assignment: CDR1 SGHAT and CDR2 FQNNGV. The CDR3 DNA reads as TGTGCCAGCAGCTTACGGACCGGAAGCGGTGAAAAACTGTTTTTT. Its protein product is CASSLRTGSGEKLFF. The variable domain in full, with the rest retrieved from reference TRBV11-2 and TRBJ1-4, is EAGVAQSPRYKIIEKRQSVAFWCNPISGHATLYWYQQILGQGPKLLIQFQNNGVVDDSQLPKDRFSAERLKGVDSTLKIQPAKLEDSAVYLCASSLRTGSGEKLFFGSGTQLSVL.

V usage is TRBV6-5 and J usage is TRBJ1-2; a weak D match, TRBD1 (6 bases). This CDR3 region has 14 residues. V shed 4 bases and J shed 8 bases, with 17 bases lying between them. From germline, CDR1 is MNHEY and CDR2 SVGAGI. CDR3 sequence (DNA): TGTGCCAGCAGTTTCCTGGACAGAAGTACCGGCTACACCTTC. Translating it yields CASSFLDRSTGYTF.

The chain couples TRBV9 to TRBJ1-2; no clear D gene. V was trimmed by 2 bases and J by 0 bases, leaving 8 bases between them. This CDR3 is built from 14 residues. CDR1 and CDR2 (germline): SGDLS, YYNGEE. CDR3 nucleotides: TGTGCCAGCAGCGTTAGTCCGACTAACTATGGCTACACCTTC. Translation gives CASSVSPTNYGYTF.

The chain is built from TRBV6-1 and TRBJ1-1; tentative D call: TRBD1 (6 bases). CDR1 and CDR2 from the germline V gene are MNHNS and SASEGT. The germline V and J ends were trimmed by 1 base and 0 bases, with 9 bases remaining between them. The CDR3 sequence is 15 residues long. CDR3 nucleotide sequence: TGTGCCAGCAGTGAAGGGGGACACTTGAACACTGAAGCTTTCTTT. It encodes CASSEGGHLNTEAFF.

The rearrangement joins TRBV4-2 to TRBJ2-2, with D possibly being TRBD2 (5 bases). The CDR3 length is 16 residues. The V gene lost 1 base and the J gene lost 5 bases, with 14 bases spanning the gap. The germline V gene has CDR1 LGHNA and CDR2 YNFKEQ. CDR3 region: CASSQVELSGTGELFF. The DNA of the CDR3 is TGTGCCAGCAGCCAAGTCGAACTCTCGGGGACCGGGGAGCTGTTTTTT.

This chain joins TRBV5-6 and TRBJ2-1; TRBD2 aligns across 11 bases. The CDR3 runs 18 residues. CDR1 and CDR2 (germline): SGHDT, YYEEEE. The junction had 8 bases not matched to a gene; V was cut back by 3 bases and J by 0 bases. The CDR3 DNA reads as TGTGCCAGCAGCTCCGGGCTAGCGGGAGGAACCTCCTACAATGAGCAGTTCTTC. Its translation: CASSSGLAGGTSYNEQFF.

The chain couples TRBV5-1 to TRBJ1-1; 10 bases are a match to TRBD1. After removal of 3 bases from V and 8 bases from J, the junction contained 7 bases not matched to a gene. The CDR3 sequence is 14 residues long. Germline V gene sequence: CDR1 SGHRS, CDR2 YFSETQ. CDR3 amino acids: CASSSGQGFAEAFF. The CDR3 DNA follows: TGCGCCAGCAGCTCGGGACAGGGGTTCGCAGAAGCTTTCTTT.

This sequence joins TRBV11-2 and TRBJ2-1; 8 nucleotides agree with TRBD2. The CDR3 runs to 16 residues. In germline, CDR1 is SGHAT, CDR2 FQNNGV. Trimming removed 5 bases from V and 7 bases from J; junction bases left unmatched: 13. For the CDR3, the DNA is TGTGCCAGCAGCCCGGGTAGCGGGATCCCTCTTAATGAGCAGTTCTTC. It translates to CASSPGSGIPLNEQFF.

The sample holds one count of this clone. This sequence joins TRBV19 and TRBJ1-6, with TRBD1 identical over 7 bases. The CDR3 has 15 residues. The germline CDR1 and CDR2 sequences are LNHDA and SQIVND (reference sequence). Trimming took 5 bases from V and 6 from J; bases not matched to a gene: 7. CDR3 region: CASSLGTEINSPLHF. The CDR3 coding sequence is TGTGCCAGTAGTCTCGGGACAGAAATTAATTCACCCCTCCACTTT.

The rearrangement uses TRBV7-9 and TRBJ1-6; weak D call: TRBD1 (5 bases). Trimming removed 2 bases from V and 7 bases from J, with 15 bases in between. CDR3 length: 16 amino acids. From germline, CDR1 is SEHNR and CDR2 FQNEAQ (reference sequence). This CDR3 reads CASSLMAGHGNSPLHF. The CDR3 DNA sequence: TGTGCCAGCAGCTTAATGGCCGGACACGGCAATTCACCCCTCCACTTT.